This TCR beta chain was retrieved from a study of shared clonotypes between healthy human individuals. Generated by immunoSEQ multiplex PCR, the TCRdb table keeps only in-frame clones and is missing some. The sample records 650,000 to 700,000 clones, 90% being singletons. Overall study results and limits: Rarefaction demonstrated incomplete sorted-subset sequencing despite large depth.

Among the donors, all were Caucasian adults who lived in Nashville, Tennessee. Germline V gene lookup returns CDR1 GTSNPN and CDR2 SVGIG (reference sequence). The CDR3 spans 16 residues. V was pared by 3 bases and J by 2 bases, with 11 bases of the junction left unmatched. On this clone: The antigen is not known.

The V and J genes are TRBV30 and TRBJ2-3, with 7 bases aligning to TRBD1. The TCR comes from a young man in good health. Some clones in this sample may be carry-over from other donors' samples. What was sequenced was memory CD8+ T cells from PBMCs. Subset described: CD45RO+ cells pooled with CCR7-negative TemRA cells. CDR3 nucleotide sequence: TGTGCCTGGAGAAATACCGGGACAGAGCCCACAGATACGCAGTATTTT. Amino acid sequence: CAWRNTGTEPTDTQYF. The full variable domain, rest sourced from reference TRBV30 and TRBJ2-3, is SQTIHQWPATLVQPVGSPLSLECTVEGTSNPNLYWYRQAAGRGLQLLFYSVGIGQISSEVPQNLSASRPQDRQFILSSKKLLLSDSGFYLCAWRNTGTEPTDTQYFGPGTRLTVL.